This T cell receptor (beta chain) emerged from a study of cytomegalovirus exposure and HLA in healthy donors. The overall study: The 120 validation repertoires and the approximately 640 first-cohort repertoires shared a platform, a later analysis reported. General observations from the study: High sensitivity and specificity were reportedly achieved when the classifier diagnosed cytomegalovirus status. According to the study, around 160 TCR beta chains were cytomegalovirus-associated. Despite most TCR sequences being rare, some public TCRs occurred in many donors.

Method: immunoSEQ multiplex PCR; TCRdb's copy keeps in-frame clones and lacks some. In the table there are approximately 170,000 clones, around four fifths of which are singletons. CDR1 is SGHVS and CDR2 is FNYEAQ in the germline V gene. Losses at the gene ends were 5 bases for V and 2 bases for J; bases not matched to a gene: 7. CDR3 length: 16 residues. Concerning this clone: Its antigen is as yet unknown.

Sequencing was performed on PBMCs. This chain connects TRBV7-6 to TRBJ2-1, with 9 bases identical to TRBD2. The TCR was taken from a man aged 25-45 years in good health and CMV-seropositive. The CDR3 region is CASSPGGLATYNEQFF. The CDR3 DNA sequence: TGTGCCAGCAGCCCGGGGGGACTAGCTACCTACAATGAGCAGTTCTTC.